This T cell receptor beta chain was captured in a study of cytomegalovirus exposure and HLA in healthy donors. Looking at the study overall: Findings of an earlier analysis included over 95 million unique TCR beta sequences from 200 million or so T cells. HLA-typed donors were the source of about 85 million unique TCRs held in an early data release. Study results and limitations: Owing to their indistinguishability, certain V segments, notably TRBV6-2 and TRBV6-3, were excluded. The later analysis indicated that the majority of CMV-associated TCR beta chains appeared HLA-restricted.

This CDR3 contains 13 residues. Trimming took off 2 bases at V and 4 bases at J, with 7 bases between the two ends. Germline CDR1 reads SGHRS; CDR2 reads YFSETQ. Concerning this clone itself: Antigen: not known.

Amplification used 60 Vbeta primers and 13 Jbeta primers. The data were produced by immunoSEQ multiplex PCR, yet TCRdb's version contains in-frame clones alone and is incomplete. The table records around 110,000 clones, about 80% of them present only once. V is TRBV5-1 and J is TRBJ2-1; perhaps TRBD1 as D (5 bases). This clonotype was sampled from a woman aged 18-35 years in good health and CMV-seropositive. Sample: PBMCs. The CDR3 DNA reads TGCGCCAGCAGCTTAGGGGATTACAATGAGCAGTTCTTC. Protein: CASSLGDYNEQFF.